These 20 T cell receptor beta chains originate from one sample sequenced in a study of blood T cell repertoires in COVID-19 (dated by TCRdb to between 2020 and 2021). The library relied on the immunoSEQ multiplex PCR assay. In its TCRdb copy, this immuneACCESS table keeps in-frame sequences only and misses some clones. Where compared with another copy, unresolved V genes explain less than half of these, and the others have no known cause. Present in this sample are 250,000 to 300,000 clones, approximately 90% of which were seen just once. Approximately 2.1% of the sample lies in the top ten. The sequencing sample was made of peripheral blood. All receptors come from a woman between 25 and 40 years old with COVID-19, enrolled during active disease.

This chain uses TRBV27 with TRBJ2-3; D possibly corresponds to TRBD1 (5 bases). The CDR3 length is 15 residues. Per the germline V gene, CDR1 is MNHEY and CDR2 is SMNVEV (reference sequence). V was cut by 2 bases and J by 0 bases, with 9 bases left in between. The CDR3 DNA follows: TGTGCCAGCAGTTTACTGGGGCTTAGCACAGATACGCAGTATTTT. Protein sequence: CASSLLGLSTDTQYF.

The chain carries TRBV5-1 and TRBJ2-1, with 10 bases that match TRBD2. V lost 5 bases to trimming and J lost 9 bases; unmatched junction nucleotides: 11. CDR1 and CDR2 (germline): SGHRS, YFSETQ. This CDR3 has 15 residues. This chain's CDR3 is CASRAGLAATGEQFF. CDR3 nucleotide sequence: TGCGCCAGCAGAGCCGGACTAGCGGCGACGGGTGAGCAGTTCTTC. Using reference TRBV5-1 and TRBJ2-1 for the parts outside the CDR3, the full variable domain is KAGVTQTPRYLIKTRGQQVTLSCSPISGHRSVSWYQQTPGQGLQFLFEYFSETQRNKGNFPGRFSGRQFSNSRSEMNVSTLELGDSALYLCASRAGLAATGEQFFGPGTRLTVL.

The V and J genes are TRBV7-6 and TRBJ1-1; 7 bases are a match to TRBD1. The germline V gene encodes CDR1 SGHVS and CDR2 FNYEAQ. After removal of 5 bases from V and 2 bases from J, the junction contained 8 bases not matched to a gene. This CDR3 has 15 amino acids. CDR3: CASSPRDSYNTEAFF. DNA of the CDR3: TGTGCCAGCAGCCCACGGGACAGTTATAACACTGAAGCTTTCTTT.

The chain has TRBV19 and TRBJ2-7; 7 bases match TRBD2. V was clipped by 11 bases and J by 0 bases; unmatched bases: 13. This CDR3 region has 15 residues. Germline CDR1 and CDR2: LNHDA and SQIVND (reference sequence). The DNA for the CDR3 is TGTGCCTCATCCTGGGGGGGACGGGGCTCCTACGAGCAGTACTTC. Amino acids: CASSWGGRGSYEQYF. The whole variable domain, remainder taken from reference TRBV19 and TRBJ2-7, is DGGITQSPKYLFRKEGQNVTLSCEQNLNHDAMYWYRQDPGQGLRLIYYSQIVNDFQKGDIAEGYSVSREKKESFPLTVTSAQKNPTAFYLCASSWGGRGSYEQYFGPGTRLTVT.

CDR3: CASSWRGPTYEQYF. The CDR3 region has the DNA TGTGCCAGCAGTTGGAGGGGCCCTACCTACGAGCAGTACTTC. The rearrangement uses TRBV28 and TRBJ2-7, with D maybe TRBD2 (6 bases). V dropped 4 bases and J dropped 2 bases, with 12 bases sitting between them. CDR3 size: 14 residues. Germline assignment: CDR1 MDHEN and CDR2 SYDVKM. The full variable domain, completed using reference TRBV28 and TRBJ2-7, is DVKVTQSSRYLVKRTGEKVFLECVQDMDHENMFWYRQDPGLGLRLIYFSYDVKMKEKGDIPEGYSVSREKKERFSLILESASTNQTSMYLCASSWRGPTYEQYFGPGTRLTVT.

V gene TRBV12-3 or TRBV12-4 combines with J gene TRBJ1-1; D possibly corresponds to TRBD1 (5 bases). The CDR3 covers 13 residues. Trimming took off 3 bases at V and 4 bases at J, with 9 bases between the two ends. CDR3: CASSLLGVTEAFF. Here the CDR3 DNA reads TGTGCCAGCAGTTTGTTAGGGGTCACTGAAGCTTTCTTT.

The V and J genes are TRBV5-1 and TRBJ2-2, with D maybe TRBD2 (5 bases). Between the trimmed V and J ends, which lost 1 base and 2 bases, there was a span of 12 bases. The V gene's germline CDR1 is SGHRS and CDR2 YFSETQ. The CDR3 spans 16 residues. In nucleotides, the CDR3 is TGCGCCAGCAGCTTGAATGCGGGTGGTAACACCGGGGAGCTGTTTTTT. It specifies CASSLNAGGNTGELFF.

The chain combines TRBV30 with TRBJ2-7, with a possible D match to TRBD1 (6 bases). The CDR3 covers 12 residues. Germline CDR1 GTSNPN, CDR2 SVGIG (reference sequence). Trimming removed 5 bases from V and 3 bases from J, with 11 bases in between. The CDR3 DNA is TGTGCCTGGTCCCGACAGGTCTACGAGCAGTACTTC. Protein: CAWSRQVYEQYF. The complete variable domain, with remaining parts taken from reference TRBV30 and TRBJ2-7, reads SQTIHQWPATLVQPVGSPLSLECTVEGTSNPNLYWYRQAAGRGLQLLFYSVGIGQISSEVPQNLSASRPQDRQFILSSKKLLLSDSGFYLCAWSRQVYEQYFGPGTRLTVT.

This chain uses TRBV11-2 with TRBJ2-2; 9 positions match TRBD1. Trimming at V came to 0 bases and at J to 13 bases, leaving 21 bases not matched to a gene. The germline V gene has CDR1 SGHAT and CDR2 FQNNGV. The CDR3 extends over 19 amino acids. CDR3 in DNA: TGTGCCAGCAGCTTAGACAACCGGGGACAGGGAGCAGCCTTGTCCTGGCTGTTTTTT. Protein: CASSLDNRGQGAALSWLFF.

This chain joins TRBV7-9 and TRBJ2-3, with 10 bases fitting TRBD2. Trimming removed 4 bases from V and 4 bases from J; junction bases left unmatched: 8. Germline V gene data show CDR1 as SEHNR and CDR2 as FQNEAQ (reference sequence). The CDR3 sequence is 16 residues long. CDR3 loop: CASSSASSGSADTQYF. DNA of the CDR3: TGTGCCAGCAGCTCCGCGTCTAGCGGGAGCGCAGATACGCAGTATTTT. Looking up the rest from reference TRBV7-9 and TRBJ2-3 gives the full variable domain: DTGVSQNPRHKITKRGQNVTFRCDPISEHNRLYWYRQTLGQGPEFLTYFQNEAQLEKSRLLSDRFSAERPKGSFSTLEIQRTEQGDSAMYLCASSSASSGSADTQYFGPGTRLTVL.

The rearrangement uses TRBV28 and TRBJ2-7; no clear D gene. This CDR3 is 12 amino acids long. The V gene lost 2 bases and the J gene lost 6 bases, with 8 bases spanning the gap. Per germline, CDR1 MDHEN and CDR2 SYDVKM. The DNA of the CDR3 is TGTGCCAGCAGTTTACTGACAAGCGAGCAGTACTTC. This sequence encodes CASSLLTSEQYF.

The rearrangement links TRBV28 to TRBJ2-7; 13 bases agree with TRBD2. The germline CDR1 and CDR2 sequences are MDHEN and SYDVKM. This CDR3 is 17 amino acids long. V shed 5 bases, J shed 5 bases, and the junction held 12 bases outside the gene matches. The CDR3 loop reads CASSPRLGTSGNDEQYF. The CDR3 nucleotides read TGTGCCAGCAGTCCTCGATTAGGGACTAGCGGGAATGACGAGCAGTACTTC.

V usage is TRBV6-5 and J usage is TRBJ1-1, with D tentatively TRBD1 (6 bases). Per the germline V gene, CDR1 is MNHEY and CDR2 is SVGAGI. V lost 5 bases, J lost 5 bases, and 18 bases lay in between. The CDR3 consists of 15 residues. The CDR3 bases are TGTGCCAGCAGTCCCGGGGGGGCAAGGGGGACTGAAGCTTTCTTT. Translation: CASSPGGARGTEAFF.

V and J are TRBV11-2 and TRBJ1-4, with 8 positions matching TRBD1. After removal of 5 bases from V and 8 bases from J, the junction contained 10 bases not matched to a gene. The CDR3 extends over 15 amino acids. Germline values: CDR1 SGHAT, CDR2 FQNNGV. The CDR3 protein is CASSVRGQFGEKLFF. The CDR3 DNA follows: TGTGCCAGCAGCGTCAGGGGGCAGTTCGGGGAAAAACTGTTTTTT.

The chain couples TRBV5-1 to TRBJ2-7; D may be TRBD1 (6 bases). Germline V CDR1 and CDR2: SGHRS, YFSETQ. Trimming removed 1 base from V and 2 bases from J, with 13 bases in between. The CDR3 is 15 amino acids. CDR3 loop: CASSLRPGETYEQYF. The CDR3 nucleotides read TGCGCCAGCAGCTTGAGGCCAGGGGAGACCTACGAGCAGTACTTC.

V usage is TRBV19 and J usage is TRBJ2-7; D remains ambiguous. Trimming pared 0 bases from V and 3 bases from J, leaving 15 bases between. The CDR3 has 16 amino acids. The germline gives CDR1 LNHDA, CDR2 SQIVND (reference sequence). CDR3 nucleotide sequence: TGTGCCAGTAGTATAGATTTCTGGCAGGCAAGCTACGAGCAGTACTTC. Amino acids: CASSIDFWQASYEQYF.

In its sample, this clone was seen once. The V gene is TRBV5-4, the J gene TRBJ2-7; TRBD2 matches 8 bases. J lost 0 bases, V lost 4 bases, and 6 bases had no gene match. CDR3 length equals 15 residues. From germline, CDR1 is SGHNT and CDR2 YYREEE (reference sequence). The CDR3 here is CASSPSSGSSYEQYF. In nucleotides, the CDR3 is TGTGCCAGCAGCCCCTCAAGCGGGAGCTCCTACGAGCAGTACTTC.

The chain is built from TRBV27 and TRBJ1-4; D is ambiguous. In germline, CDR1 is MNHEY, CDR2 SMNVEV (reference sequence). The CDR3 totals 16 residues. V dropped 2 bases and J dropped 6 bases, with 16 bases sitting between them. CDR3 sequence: CASSLATPIEDEKLFF. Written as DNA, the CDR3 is TGTGCCAGCAGTTTAGCAACCCCTATCGAGGATGAAAAACTGTTTTTT.

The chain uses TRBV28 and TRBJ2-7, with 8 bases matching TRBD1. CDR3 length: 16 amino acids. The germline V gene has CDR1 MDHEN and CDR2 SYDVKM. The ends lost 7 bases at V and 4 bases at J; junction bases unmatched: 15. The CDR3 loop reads CASIGQGASLSYEQYF. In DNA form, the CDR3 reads TGTGCCAGCATCGGCCAGGGGGCTTCTCTTTCATACGAGCAGTACTTC.

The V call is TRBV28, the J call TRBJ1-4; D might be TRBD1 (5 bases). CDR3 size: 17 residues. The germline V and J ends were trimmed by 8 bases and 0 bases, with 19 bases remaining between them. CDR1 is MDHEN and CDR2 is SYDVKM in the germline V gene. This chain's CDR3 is CASAETDLYATNEKLFF. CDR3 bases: TGTGCCAGCGCTGAGACAGACCTTTACGCAACTAATGAAAAACTGTTTTTT.